The rows below give T cell receptor beta chains drawn from one sample of a study of blood T cell repertoires in COVID-19. Some clones are missing from TCRdb's copy, which holds only in-frame ones; the method was immunoSEQ multiplex PCR. In the table there are fewer than 200,000 clones, 70% to 85% of which are singletons. Material for sequencing was PBMCs or T cells enriched from blood (not recorded which). The source of these receptors is a woman between 50 and 59 years old who had recovered from COVID-19. CDR3s include the opening cysteine and the closing phenylalanine or tryptophan. Rows give clone size only sometimes, using once, few, many, or a class for an expanded clone.

TRBJ2-2 TRBV2 - CASSEFLVSTGELFF
TRBJ1-4 TRBV5-5 - CASSLAWTGPFATNEKLFF
TRBJ1-4 TRBV27 - CASKDWGQVNEKLFF
TRBJ1-1 TRBV6-6 few CASSRDARAYGMNTEAFF
TRBJ1-4 TRBV6-5 - CASGPGTNEKLFF
TRBJ2-1 TRBV3-1/TRBV3-2 - CASSIGLADNEQFF
TRBJ2-1 TRBV24-1 - CATSDSGTSFGDNEQFF
TRBJ1-5 TRBV19 - CASSTTGTGAYSNQPQHF
TRBJ2-7 TRBV5-5 - CASSPQGWTTYEQYF
TRBJ1-3 TRBV5-1 - CASSRDTGGNTIYF
TRBJ1-2 TRBV27 once CASSPRTGIGYTF
TRBJ1-2 TRBV6-5 once CASSQGLEGRYGYTF
TRBJ2-3 TRBV20-1 large CSASKTCGNFVCLGAGRGDTQYF
TRBJ2-7 TRBV6-5 few CASSSSRDRPYEQYF
TRBJ1-1 TRBV19 - CASTGRRGDEAFF
TRBJ1-1 TRBV28 - CASSRPPDRALNTEAFF
TRBJ1-2 TRBV3-1/TRBV3-2 - CASSPTLTLTGTGYGYTF
TRBJ1-1 TRBV5-1 - CASSPIAPNTEAFF
TRBJ2-7 TRBV20-1 - CSASGLARSYEQYF